What follows are 21 T cell receptor beta chains derived from one specimen sequenced in a study of cytomegalovirus exposure and HLA in healthy donors. The PCR contained 60 Vbeta and 13 Jbeta primers. Assay used: immunoSEQ multiplex PCR; TCRdb lists only in-frame clones, some missing. Of some 120,000 clones in the sample, approximately 80% were seen once. Specimen: PBMCs. The receptors originated from a man in his thirties or forties in good health and CMV-seronegative.

The chain employs TRBV29-1 and TRBJ1-1; no definite D call. Looked up from germline, CDR1 is SQVTM and CDR2 is ANQGSEA. V lost 3 bases, J lost 4 bases, and 9 bases lay in between. The CDR3 sequence is 12 residues long. CDR3 protein: CSVEEGGTEAFF. CDR3 DNA: TGCAGCGTTGAGGAGGGTGGCACTGAAGCTTTCTTT. The full variable domain, its missing parts supplied by reference TRBV29-1 and TRBJ1-1, is SAVISQKPSRDICQRGTSLTIQCQVDSQVTMMFWYRQQPGQSLTLIATANQGSEATYESGFVIDKFPISRPNLTFSTLTVSNMSPEDSSIYLCSVEEGGTEAFFGQGTRLTVV.

V gene TRBV18 combines with J gene TRBJ2-7, with TRBD2 matching 14 bases. The CDR3 spans 19 residues. Trimming removed 1 base from V and 4 bases from J; junction bases left unmatched: 12. Germline CDR1 KGHSH, CDR2 LQKENI. The CDR3 DNA sequence: TGTGCCAGCTCACCACGGCTGGGACTAGCGGGGGAGCGGCTGTACGAGCAGTACTTC. Protein product: CASSPRLGLAGERLYEQYF.

The chain couples TRBV28 to TRBJ1-2, with TRBD1 as a possible D gene (5 bases). The ends were cut back, 5 bases at V and 8 bases at J, with 27 bases in the middle. This CDR3 spans 17 amino acids. Per the germline V gene, CDR1 is MDHEN and CDR2 is SYDVKM. The CDR3 spells CASSGLPSIRSRVGYTF. CDR3 DNA sequence: TGTGCCAGCAGTGGATTACCATCTATTAGGTCCAGGGTAGGCTACACCTTC.

V usage is TRBV18 and J usage is TRBJ2-5; D may be TRBD2 (6 bases). The CDR3 length is 14 residues. Germline V gives CDR1 KGHSH, CDR2 LQKENI. V lost 3 bases, J lost 2 bases, and 10 bases lay in between. For the CDR3, the DNA is TGTGCCAGCTCACCTCTACGGGGGCAAGAGACCCAGTACTTC. It encodes CASSPLRGQETQYF.

Written as DNA, the CDR3 is TGTGCCAGCAGCAGCAAGACAGGGTGGGGCGAAAAACTGTTTTTT. Amino acid sequence: CASSSKTGWGEKLFF. V usage is TRBV5-6 and J usage is TRBJ1-4; TRBD1 matches at 7 bases. Germline values: CDR1 SGHDT, CDR2 YYEEEE. With 4 bases clipped from V and 8 bases from J, the junction kept 11 bases outside the gene matches. The CDR3 is 15 amino acids.

The CDR3 spells CASRETGYFREQYF. CDR3 sequence (DNA): TGTGCCAGCCGGGAGACAGGGTACTTTCGCGAGCAGTACTTC. The chain has TRBV25-1 and TRBJ2-7, with D tentatively TRBD1 (7 bases). The CDR3 covers 14 residues. The V and J ends lost 8 bases and 6 bases respectively, with 20 bases between them. Germline values: CDR1 MGHDK, CDR2 SYGVNS.

The V and J genes are TRBV19 and TRBJ2-5, with 7 bases lining up with TRBD1. The CDR3 spans 16 residues. Germline lookup yields CDR1 LNHDA and CDR2 SQIVND (reference sequence). V trimming: 3 bases; J trimming: 2 bases; junction bases outside the gene matches: 9. CDR3 sequence: CASSIRKTGRQETQYF. As DNA, the CDR3 is TGTGCCAGTAGTATTCGGAAGACAGGGCGACAAGAGACCCAGTACTTC. The whole variable domain, remainder taken from reference TRBV19 and TRBJ2-5, is DGGITQSPKYLFRKEGQNVTLSCEQNLNHDAMYWYRQDPGQGLRLIYYSQIVNDFQKGDIAEGYSVSREKKESFPLTVTSAQKNPTAFYLCASSIRKTGRQETQYFGPGTRLLVL.

This chain joins TRBV4-1 and TRBJ2-5, with 8 bases aligning to TRBD2. The CDR3 runs 15 residues. Germline trimming cut 2 bases from V and 1 base from J; bases unmatched to any gene: 3. Germline CDR1 reads MGHRA; CDR2 reads YSYEKL. Here the CDR3 DNA reads TGCGCCAGCAGCCAATTGGGACTAGGCCAAGAGACCCAGTACTTC. Its translation: CASSQLGLGQETQYF.

CDR3 nucleotides: TGTGCCTGGAGGAACCGGGACAGGGGCGGCTACGAGCAGTACTTC. Its protein is CAWRNRDRGGYEQYF. The rearrangement joins TRBV30 to TRBJ2-7; TRBD1 agrees at 10 bases. V shed 3 bases and J 3 bases; nucleotides not matched to a gene: 8. This CDR3 comprises 15 residues. From germline, CDR1 is GTSNPN and CDR2 SVGIG (reference sequence).

V usage is TRBV9 and J usage is TRBJ2-7, with D tentatively TRBD2 (6 bases). From germline, CDR1 is SGDLS and CDR2 YYNGEE. Trimming pared 1 base from V and 5 bases from J, leaving 16 bases between. CDR3 size: 15 residues. CDR3 amino acids: CASSVMASAENEQYF. The CDR3, as DNA: TGTGCCAGCAGCGTAATGGCTAGCGCTGAGAACGAGCAGTACTTC.

This clone was observed once. The V and J genes are TRBV25-1 and TRBJ2-7, with TRBD1 matching over 8 bases. Germline CDR1 and CDR2: MGHDK and SYGVNS. The trim removed 6 bases at V and 3 bases at J, leaving 1 base unmatched. The CDR3 runs 12 residues. The CDR3 bases are TGTGCCAGCAGGGGACAGGACTACGAGCAGTACTTC. This translates into CASRGQDYEQYF.

The CDR3 bases are TGTGCCAGCAGCCCCCAGGGGCAAGGGGCTGGAAACACCATATATTTT. Translated, it gives CASSPQGQGAGNTIYF. The V and J genes are TRBV9 and TRBJ1-3; TRBD1 might be the D (6 bases). CDR3 size: 16 residues. With 4 bases removed from V and 2 bases from J, the gap between germline ends came to 16 bases. Per the germline V gene, CDR1 is SGDLS and CDR2 is YYNGEE.

The chain employs TRBV11-2 and TRBJ2-7; a possible D gene is TRBD2 (6 bases). CDR3 size: 15 residues. Trimming cost V 4 bases and J 4 bases, with 17 bases left between them. Germline loops: CDR1 SGHAT, CDR2 FQNNGV. CDR3 residues: CASSSLMAGTYEQYF. The DNA for the CDR3 is TGTGCCAGCAGCTCACTCATGGCAGGGACTTACGAGCAGTACTTC. The full variable domain, in which reference TRBV11-2 and TRBJ2-7 provide the parts outside the CDR3, is EAGVAQSPRYKIIEKRQSVAFWCNPISGHATLYWYQQILGQGPKLLIQFQNNGVVDDSQLPKDRFSAERLKGVDSTLKIQPAKLEDSAVYLCASSSLMAGTYEQYFGPGTRLTVT.

The gene calls are TRBV18 and TRBJ1-1; TRBD1 is a possible D gene (5 bases). Trimming cost V 3 bases and J 8 bases, with 10 bases left between them. The CDR3 has 12 amino acids. CDR1 KGHSH and CDR2 LQKENI come from the germline V gene. CDR3 DNA: TGTGCCAGCTCACCGGGGCCCAAGGAAGCTTTCTTT. Residues: CASSPGPKEAFF.

Here the CDR3 reads CASSTLLTYEQYF. As DNA, the CDR3 is TGTGCCAGTAGTACACTTCTAACCTACGAGCAGTACTTC. The chain carries TRBV19 and TRBJ2-7; D remains unclear. Trimming removed 4 bases at V and 2 bases at J, with 9 bases between. Germline CDR1 and CDR2: LNHDA and SQIVND (reference sequence). CDR3 length equals 13 residues.

The rearrangement links TRBV10-1 to TRBJ2-2, with a tentative D call TRBD2 (6 bases). The CDR3 has 16 amino acids. Germline CDR1 reads WNHNN; CDR2 reads SYGVQD (reference sequence). Trimming took 2 bases from V and 3 from J, leaving 13 bases between them. CDR3 sequence reads: CASSEIPPGDTGELFF. The CDR3 DNA is TGCGCCAGCAGTGAGATCCCGCCGGGAGACACCGGGGAGCTGTTTTTT.

The rearrangement joins TRBV27 to TRBJ1-4; D unresolved. Germline CDR1 MNHEY, CDR2 SMNVEV (reference sequence). This CDR3 is built from 14 residues. Deletions cut 0 bases from V and 7 bases from J, with 9 bases between. CDR3 sequence (DNA): TGTGCCAGCAGTTTATCGGTGCGTGGTGAAAAACTGTTTTTT. This gives the protein CASSLSVRGEKLFF.

V usage is TRBV19 and J usage is TRBJ2-4; no firm D call. Germline-derived CDR1 and CDR2 are LNHDA and SQIVND (reference sequence). The CDR3 length is 16 residues. V lost 2 bases and J 0 bases, leaving 11 bases between the germline ends. The CDR3 bases are TGTGCCAGTAGTATATCGGCCAGGTCAGCCAAAAACATTCAGTACTTC. Amino acids: CASSISARSAKNIQYF. Full variable domain (missing parts from reference TRBV19 and TRBJ2-4): DGGITQSPKYLFRKEGQNVTLSCEQNLNHDAMYWYRQDPGQGLRLIYYSQIVNDFQKGDIAEGYSVSREKKESFPLTVTSAQKNPTAFYLCASSISARSAKNIQYFGAGTRLSVL.

The chain carries TRBV2 and TRBJ2-7, with 11 positions matching TRBD2. V was pared by 5 bases and J by 1 base, with 1 base of the junction left unmatched. Germline loops: CDR1 SNHLY, CDR2 FYNNEI. CDR3 length: 14 amino acids. The CDR3 DNA is TGTGCCAGCAGTCGGACTAGCGGGTCCTACGAGCAGTACTTC. Translation: CASSRTSGSYEQYF.

V is TRBV10-2 and J is TRBJ1-1; 9 nucleotides agree with TRBD1. CDR1 is WSHSY, CDR2 SAAADI, per germline. V shed 10 bases and J 3 bases; nucleotides not matched to a gene: 3. The CDR3 spans 12 residues. The CDR3 DNA is TGCGCCATCCGGGACAGGGACACTGAAGCTTTCTTT. It is translated as CAIRDRDTEAFF.

The gene calls are TRBV27 and TRBJ2-3; 7 bases align to TRBD1. CDR3 length: 16 residues. J lost 2 bases, V lost 2 bases, and 7 bases had no gene match. Germline CDR1 MNHEY, CDR2 SMNVEV (reference sequence). The CDR3: CASSLGTASPTDTQYF. CDR3 nucleotides: TGTGCCAGCAGTTTAGGGACAGCAAGCCCCACAGATACGCAGTATTTT.